This T cell receptor beta chain was identified during a study of OX40 agonist ivuxolimab in advanced cancers. The repertoire was sequenced with immunoSEQ multiplex PCR; TCRdb's copy has only in-frame clones and lacks some. The data hold approximately 66,000 clones, with roughly 85% observed a single time. Germline V lookup: CDR1 SNHLY, CDR2 FYNNEI. CDR3 length: 16 amino acids. Trimming stripped 3 bases from V and 0 bases from J, with 12 bases between. The sample consisted of CD4+ or CD8+ T cells sorted from blood, taken in a trial of the OX40 agonist ivuxolimab. This sequence joins TRBV2 and TRBJ1-3; a possible D gene is TRBD1 (5 bases). The source is an adult with an advanced solid tumor such as melanoma, head and neck, liver or kidney cancer. The CDR3 protein is CASSDPGTLSGNTIYF. CDR3 bases: TGTGCCAGCAGTGATCCGGGGACTCTCTCTGGAAACACCATATATTTT.